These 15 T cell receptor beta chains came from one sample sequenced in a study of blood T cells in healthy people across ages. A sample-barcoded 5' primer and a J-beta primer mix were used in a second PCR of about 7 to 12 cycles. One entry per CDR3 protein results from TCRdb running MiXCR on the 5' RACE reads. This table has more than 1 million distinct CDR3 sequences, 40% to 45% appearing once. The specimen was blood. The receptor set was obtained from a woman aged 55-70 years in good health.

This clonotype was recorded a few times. CDR3 loop: CASSTDGLGYEQYF. CDR3 sequence (DNA): TGTGCCAGCAGCACCGACGGATTAGGCTACGAGCAGTACTTC. The V call is TRBV7-9, the J call TRBJ2-7; D uncertain. The CDR3 has 14 amino acids. CDR1 is SEHNR and CDR2 is FQNEAQ in the germline V gene (reference sequence). The ends were cut back, 5 bases at V and 3 bases at J, with 14 bases in the middle.

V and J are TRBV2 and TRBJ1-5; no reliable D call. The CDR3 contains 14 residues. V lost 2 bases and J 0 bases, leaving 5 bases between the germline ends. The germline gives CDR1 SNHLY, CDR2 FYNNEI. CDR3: CASSENHSNQPQHF. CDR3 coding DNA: TGTGCCAGCAGTGAAAACCATAGCAATCAGCCCCAGCATTTT.

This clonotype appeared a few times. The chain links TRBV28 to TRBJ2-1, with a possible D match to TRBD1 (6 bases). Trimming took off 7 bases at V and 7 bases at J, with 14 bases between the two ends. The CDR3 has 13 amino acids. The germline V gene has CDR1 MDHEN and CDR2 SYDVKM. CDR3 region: CASIPDSANEQFF. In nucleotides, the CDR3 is TGTGCCAGCATTCCGGACAGCGCGAATGAGCAGTTCTTC.

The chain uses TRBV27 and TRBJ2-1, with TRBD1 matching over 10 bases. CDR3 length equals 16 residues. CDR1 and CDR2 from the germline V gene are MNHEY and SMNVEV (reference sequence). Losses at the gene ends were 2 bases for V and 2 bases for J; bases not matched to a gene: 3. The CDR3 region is CASSLGDRGAYNEQFF. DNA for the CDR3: TGTGCCAGCAGTTTAGGGGACAGGGGCGCCTACAATGAGCAGTTCTTC.

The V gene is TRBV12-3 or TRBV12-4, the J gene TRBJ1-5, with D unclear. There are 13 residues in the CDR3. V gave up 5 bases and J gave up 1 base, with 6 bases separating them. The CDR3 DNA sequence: TGTGCCAGCAGTCTCCAAAGCAATCAGCCCCAGCATTTT. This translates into CASSLQSNQPQHF.

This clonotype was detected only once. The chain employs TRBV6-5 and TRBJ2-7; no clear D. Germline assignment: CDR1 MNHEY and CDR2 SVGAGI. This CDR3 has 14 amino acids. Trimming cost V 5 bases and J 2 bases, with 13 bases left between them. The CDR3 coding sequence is TGTGCCAGCAGTCAGACTCGAAACGCCTACGAGCAGTACTTC. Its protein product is CASSQTRNAYEQYF.

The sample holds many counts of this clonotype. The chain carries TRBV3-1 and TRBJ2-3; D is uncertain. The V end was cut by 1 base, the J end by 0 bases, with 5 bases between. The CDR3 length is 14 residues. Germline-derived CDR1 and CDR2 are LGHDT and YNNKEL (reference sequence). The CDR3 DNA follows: TGTGCCAGCAGCCAAGTATGGAGCACAGATACGCAGTATTTT. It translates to CASSQVWSTDTQYF.

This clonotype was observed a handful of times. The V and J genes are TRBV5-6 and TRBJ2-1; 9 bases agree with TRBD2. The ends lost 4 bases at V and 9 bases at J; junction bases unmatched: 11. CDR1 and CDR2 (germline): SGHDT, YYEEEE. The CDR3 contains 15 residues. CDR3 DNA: TGTGCCAGCAGCATAGCGGGAGTTCCTCTGGCTGAGCAGTTCTTC. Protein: CASSIAGVPLAEQFF.

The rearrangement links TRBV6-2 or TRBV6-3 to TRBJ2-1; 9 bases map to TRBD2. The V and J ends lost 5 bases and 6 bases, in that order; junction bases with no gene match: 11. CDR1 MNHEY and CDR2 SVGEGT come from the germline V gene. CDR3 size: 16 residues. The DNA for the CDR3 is TGTGCCAGCAGTACCCAGCGGGAGGCTCTGGGCAATGAGCAGTTCTTC. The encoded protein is CASSTQREALGNEQFF.

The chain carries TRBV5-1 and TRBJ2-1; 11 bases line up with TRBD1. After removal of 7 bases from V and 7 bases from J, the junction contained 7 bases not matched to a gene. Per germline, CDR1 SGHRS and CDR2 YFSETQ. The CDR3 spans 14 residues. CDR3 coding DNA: TGCGCCAGCCACCGGGGGACAGGGGGGAATGAGCAGTTCTTC. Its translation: CASHRGTGGNEQFF. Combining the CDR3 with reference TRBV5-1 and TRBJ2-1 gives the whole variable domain KAGVTQTPRYLIKTRGQQVTLSCSPISGHRSVSWYQQTPGQGLQFLFEYFSETQRNKGNFPGRFSGRQFSNSRSEMNVSTLELGDSALYLCASHRGTGGNEQFFGPGTRLTVL.

CDR3: CASSLWLAVRYNEQFF. DNA of the CDR3: TGCGCCAGCAGCTTGTGGCTAGCGGTTCGATACAATGAGCAGTTCTTC. The chain carries TRBV5-1 and TRBJ2-1; 7 bases fit TRBD2. Germline V CDR1 and CDR2: SGHRS, YFSETQ. This CDR3 has 16 residues. After removal of 1 base from V and 4 bases from J, the junction contained 8 bases not matched to a gene.

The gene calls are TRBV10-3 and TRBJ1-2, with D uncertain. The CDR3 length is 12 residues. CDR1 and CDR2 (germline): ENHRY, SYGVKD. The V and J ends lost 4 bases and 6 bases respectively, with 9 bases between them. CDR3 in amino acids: CAISVKADGYTF. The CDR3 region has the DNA TGTGCCATCAGTGTTAAGGCTGATGGCTACACCTTC.

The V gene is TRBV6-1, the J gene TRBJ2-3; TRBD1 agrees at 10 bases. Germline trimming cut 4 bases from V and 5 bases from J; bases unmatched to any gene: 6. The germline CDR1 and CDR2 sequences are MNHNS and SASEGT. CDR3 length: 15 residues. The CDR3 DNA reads TGTGCCAGCAGTGCCCGGGACAGGGGTGTAGATACGCAGTATTTT. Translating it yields CASSARDRGVDTQYF.

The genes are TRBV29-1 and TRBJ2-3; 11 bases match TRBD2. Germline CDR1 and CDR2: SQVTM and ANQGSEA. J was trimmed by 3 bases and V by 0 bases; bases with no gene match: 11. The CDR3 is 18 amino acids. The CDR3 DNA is TGCAGCGTTGAAGATCCGTCAGCCCGACTAGCGGGAACAGATACGCAGTATTTT. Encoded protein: CSVEDPSARLAGTDTQYF.

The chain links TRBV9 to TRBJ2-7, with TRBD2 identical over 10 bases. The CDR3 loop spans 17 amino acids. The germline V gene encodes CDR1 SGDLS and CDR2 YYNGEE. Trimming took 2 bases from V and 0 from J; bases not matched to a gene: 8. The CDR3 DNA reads TGTGCCAGCAGCGTGAGCGGGAGGGCGGGAAGCTCCTACGAGCAGTACTTC. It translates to CASSVSGRAGSSYEQYF.